This TCR beta chain is from a study of blood T cell repertoires in COVID-19 (TCRdb year 2020). At the level of the whole study: Samples from collaborators originated in the United States, Italy and Spain and spanned both the acute and convalescent phases of COVID-19. The samples were drawn from the first 160 participants of the ongoing ImmuneRACE study and from 1,254 subjects provided by 6 global collaborators. The sample metadata nearly always contained a de-identified subject ID, COVID-19 status, age in years and sex. The repertoires were released in a freely available public database intended as a resource for research on the immune response to SARS-CoV-2. The dataset comprised deeply sampled blood TCRbeta repertoires from subjects exposed to, actively infected with, or recovered from COVID-19. The prospective study material was composed of cDNA or gDNA derived from T cells, B-cell-depleted T cells, or PBMCs. Where HLA class I and class II types were available, the types were taken from metadata supplied by the sample provider, not from assay-based typing. Study-level results and caveats: How much clinical and demographic metadata was included differed by source and by participant, and the metadata was provided uncurated.

As concerns this clone: The target of this receptor is not known. No base-level quality is on record; no much larger clone is a single base apart.

TCRbeta CDR3 regions were amplified from genomic DNA by means of the immunoSEQ Assay, a bias-controlled multiplex PCR. On the study's bioinformatics: The number of nucleated cells in each sample was estimated from the amplification of reference gene primers within the assay. To quantify the absolute abundance of each unique TCRbeta CDR3 rearrangement, sequence reads were collapsed and filtered. For each sample, productive Simpson clonality was calculated as the square root of Simpson's diversity index over productive rearrangements. In TCRdb, the immuneACCESS table is reduced to in-frame sequences with V and J assigned. These tables do not hold every clone; where another copy was compared, an unresolved V gene accounts for under half, and the others remain unexplained. V, J and clone size are taken as reported in that table, and D and trimming were inferred from the DNA itself. In all, the sample holds tens of thousands of clones, and about 84% of those were seen once. The ten largest clones add up to around 12% of the sample.

Collaborating institutions collected whole blood in K2EDTA tubes following their own protocols. For TCRbeta analysis, collaborator samples were shipped as frozen whole blood, as isolated PBMCs, or as DNA extracted from either sample type. Measured from the cysteine to the phenylalanine, the CDR3 is 14 residues long. Only the CDR3 DNA is retained, 42 bases long and in frame from the first base. V loses 2 bases, J loses 2 bases, and the germline ends lie 10 bases apart. Via the germline V gene, CDR1 is ENHRY and CDR2 SYGVKD. Recombination joined TRBV10-3 with TRBJ2-7; TRBD2 is a weak D gene call, 6 bases matching. Input material: peripheral blood. The sequence came from a human donor in a cohort sampled during active COVID-19. The base sequence is TGTGCCATCAGTGAGCCGGGGGTAACCTACGAGCAGTACTTC. It translates as CAISEPGVTYEQYF.